Below, one T cell receptor (beta chain) is given with its context. The target antigen is unknown. The data are from a study of graft-versus-host responses after intestinal transplantation. Trimming stripped 1 base from V and 4 bases from J, with 8 bases between. Germline V gene data show CDR1 as SGHKS and CDR2 as YYEKEE (reference sequence). The CDR3 has 13 amino acids. TCRdb's copy holds only in-frame clones and misses some; the assay was immunoSEQ multiplex PCR. The sample holds approximately 90,000 clones, more than 85% seen once. The specimen comprised unstimulated CD8+ T cells sorted from spleen or lymph node cells, sampled before transplant. The receptor's source is a human donor who was the organ donor for an intestinal transplant. This rearrangement joins TRBV5-5 to TRBJ2-5; a weak D match, TRBD1 (5 bases). CDR3: CASSLWGSETQYF. DNA of the CDR3: TGTGCCAGCAGCTTGTGGGGCTCAGAGACCCAGTACTTC.